This is a list of T cell receptor beta chains from one sample in a study of T-cell reconstitution after alpha-beta-depleted transplantation in children. TCRdb re-derived calls from the PCR reads in MiXCR, one entry per CDR3 protein. This table holds hundreds of thousands of distinct CDR3 sequences, just under 8.5% found once. The source was PBMCs, mostly from graft donor cells, collected 180 days after TCRalphabeta/CD19-depleted stem cell transplant. These receptors all stem from a male patient under 18 who had a stem cell transplant for acute lymphoblastic leukemia, so the T cells may come from the graft donor. Each CDR3 is given with its conserved first and last residue. A D gene is named only where the DNA matches it firmly. Size is stated for part of the rows, as once, few or many counts, or as a class when the clone is expanded.

>TRBJ2-5|-|TRBD1|TRBV10-3
TGTGCCATCAGTAATTCCTTCGGGACAGCACAAGAGACCCAGTACTTC
CAISNSFGTAQETQYF
>TRBJ1-6|many|-|TRBV12-3/TRBV12-4
TGTGCCAGCAGTTTAGGAGGGGCCAATAATTCACCCCTCCACTTT
CASSLGGANNSPLHF
>TRBJ2-7|few|-|TRBV28
TGTGCCAGCAGTCCCTCTCGGGACGCGAGCTCCTACGAGCAGTACTTC
CASSPSRDASSYEQYF
>TRBJ2-7|many|-|TRBV24-1
TGTGCCACCCAGGGAGGACCTAGCGAGCAGTACTTC
CATQGGPSEQYF
>TRBJ2-4|many|TRBD1|TRBV15
TGTGCCACCAGCAGAGTGAGGGGGCCCCTAGCCAAAAACATTCAGTACTTC
CATSRVRGPLAKNIQYF
>TRBJ1-2|many|-|TRBV7-2
TGTGCCAGCAGCGTCAGACAGAGAGCTAACTATGGCTACACCTTC
CASSVRQRANYGYTF
>TRBJ1-1|many|TRBD1|TRBV29-1
TGCAGCGTTTGGGGGGACAGGGTTATGAACACTGAAGCTTTCTTT
CSVWGDRVMNTEAFF
>TRBJ1-1|many|-|TRBV11-2
TGTGCCAGCAGCTTAGAGCGAAGGCGAACTGAAGCTTTCTTT
CASSLERRRTEAFF
>TRBJ2-4|many|TRBD1|TRBV6-1
TGTGCCAGCAGGGACAGGGCATTTAAGACCAAAAACATTCAGTACTTC
CASRDRAFKTKNIQYF
>TRBJ1-5|many|-|TRBV6-1
TGTGCCAGCAGCAGAACAGGACCTTACAATCAGCCCCAGCATTTT
CASSRTGPYNQPQHF
>TRBJ2-1|many|TRBD2|TRBV7-6
TGTGCCAGCAGCTTATTAAAGGGACTAGCGGTCTCCTACAATGAGCAGTTCTTC
CASSLLKGLAVSYNEQFF
>TRBJ1-2|many|-|TRBV5-1
TGCGCCAGCAGTAGAGGAGGTATGGACTATGGCTACACCTTC
CASSRGGMDYGYTF
>TRBJ2-1|many|-|TRBV7-9
TGTGCCAGCAGCTTAGAGGTCACCGGTTACAATGAGCAGTTCTTC
CASSLEVTGYNEQFF
>TRBJ1-5|many|-|TRBV20-1
TGCAGTGTAAACCGCAACAATCAGCCCCAGCATTTT
CSVNRNNQPQHF
>TRBJ2-2|few|-|TRBV5-1
TGCGCCAGCAGCTCTGGTTACGACAGATCTACCGGGGAGCTGTTTTTT
CASSSGYDRSTGELFF
>TRBJ2-3|many|-|TRBV12-3/TRBV12-4
TGTGCCAGCCCCCCCAGCCGGACTAGGGGGCCAGATACGCAGTATTTT
CASPPSRTRGPDTQYF
>TRBJ2-4|many|-|TRBV3-1
TGTGCCAGCAGCCAAGTAGGACTAGCCAAAAACATTCAGTACTTC
CASSQVGLAKNIQYF
>TRBJ2-1|many|TRBD2|TRBV12-3/TRBV12-4
TGTGCCAGCAGTTTCCGGACTAGCGGGTCAACCTACAATGAGCAGTTCTTC
CASSFRTSGSTYNEQFF
>TRBJ2-3|many|TRBD1|TRBV20-1
TGCAGTGCCGCAGCCCCCGGGACAGGGTCCAGGAATACGCAGTATTTT
CSAAAPGTGSRNTQYF
>TRBJ1-2|many|-|TRBV12-3/TRBV12-4
TGTGCCAGCAGTTTCCCGGGACGGACCCCTTATGGCTACACCTTC
CASSFPGRTPYGYTF
>TRBJ2-3|many|TRBD2|TRBV20-1
TGCAGTGCCACCTGGACTAGCCCCACGCTTTTTGATACGCAGTATTTT
CSATWTSPTLFDTQYF
>TRBJ2-1|-|-|TRBV19
TGTGCCAGTAGTCCCCCGACTGGTCTTTACGGCTACAATGAGCAGTTCTTC
CASSPPTGLYGYNEQFF
>TRBJ1-2|many|-|TRBV4-3
TGCGCCAGCAGCCAAGGAGCAGGAGATGGCTACACCTTC
CASSQGAGDGYTF
>TRBJ2-3|many|-|TRBV29-1
TGCAGCGTCCCGCAGGGCGGGAGCACAGATACGCAGTATTTT
CSVPQGGSTDTQYF
>TRBJ2-7|-|-|TRBV2
TGTGCCAGCAGTGAAAGGCGGGACCTCCCGGGGGAGCAGTACTTC
CASSERRDLPGEQYF
>TRBJ1-4|many|-|TRBV20-1
TGCAGTGCCAGCCCCGTGGTGAATGAAAAACTGTTTTTT
CSASPVVNEKLFF
>TRBJ2-7|-|TRBD1|TRBV4-3
TGCGCCAGCAGCCAAGAGAGAGCGGGGACAGGGACCCTCTTTTACGAGCAGTACTTC
CASSQERAGTGTLFYEQYF
>TRBJ2-3|many|TRBD2|TRBV28
TGTGCCAGCCTAGCGGGAGCCTACACAGATACGCAGTATTTT
CASLAGAYTDTQYF
>TRBJ2-1|many|-|TRBV20-1
TGCAGTACAAAGGGACTTTGGGAGCAGTTCTTC
CSTKGLWEQFF
>TRBJ2-5|many|-|TRBV3-1
TGTGCCAGCAGCCAATCGTTTAGGGAGACCCAGTACTTC
CASSQSFRETQYF
>TRBJ1-1|many|-|TRBV4-3
TGCGCCAGCAGCCAAGATCGAGTTATGAACACTGAAGCTTTCTTT
CASSQDRVMNTEAFF
>TRBJ2-1|many|-|TRBV20-1
TGCAGTGTCAGGGGGGGCCTCTCCTACAATGAGCAGTTCTTC
CSVRGGLSYNEQFF
>TRBJ2-7|many|TRBD2|TRBV5-4
TGTGCCAGCAGCCCTCCCGGGGGGGAAGGTTACCACGAGCAGTACTTC
CASSPPGGEGYHEQYF
>TRBJ1-2|many|TRBD1|TRBV5-6
TGTGCCAGCAACGACAGGGGGGGCTACACCTTC
CASNDRGGYTF
>TRBJ2-7|many|TRBD1|TRBV20-1
TGCAGTGCTAGACGGGGACAGGTCTACGAGCAGTACTTC
CSARRGQVYEQYF
>TRBJ2-1|-|TRBD1|TRBV5-1
TGCGCCAGCAGCTTTTTCGGACAGGGATACGATGAGCAGTTCTTC
CASSFFGQGYDEQFF
>TRBJ1-2|many|-|TRBV24-1
TGTGCCACCAGCGGAGGGGACTATGGCTACACCTTC
CATSGGDYGYTF
>TRBJ2-3|many|-|TRBV3-1
TGTGCCAGCAGCCAAGGACGGTCAGATACGCAGTATTTT
CASSQGRSDTQYF
>TRBJ1-5|many|-|TRBV4-3
TGCGCCAGCAGCCAAGATTGGCGGCGAGGTGAGGCTAATAGCAATCAGCCCCAGCATTTT
CASSQDWRRGEANSNQPQHF
>TRBJ1-6|many|TRBD1|TRBV7-2
TGTGCCAGCAGCCTCCGGACAGGGGGTAATTCACCCCTCCACTTT
CASSLRTGGNSPLHF
>TRBJ2-4|many|-|TRBV20-1
TGCAGTGCTTCGGACCTAGCCAAAAACATTCAGTACTTC
CSASDLAKNIQYF